The table lists the clone carrying this TCR beta chain with many counts. What it binds is not known. This sample is part of a study of CD8 T cells in ankylosing spondylitis. Findings and limits, study-wide: Past research had described some motif variants in reactive arthritis synovial fluid and blood.

TCRdb independently ran MiXCR on the 5' RACE reads; one entry per CDR3 protein. Of 250,000 or so distinct CDR3 sequences listed, about 20% are singletons. This CDR3 is built from 15 residues. The V gene lost 4 bases and the J gene lost 2 bases, with 11 bases spanning the gap. This TCR came from a male donor with ankylosing spondylitis or in good health (not recorded which). The sequenced material came from blood, either unsorted or a sorted T cell fraction (not recorded which). V usage is TRBV12-3 or TRBV12-4 and J usage is TRBJ2-2, with D perhaps matching TRBD2 (5 bases). The CDR3 sequence is CASSSVAQNTGELFF. CDR3 nucleotides: TGTGCCAGCAGTTCGGTAGCGCAAAACACCGGGGAGCTGTTTTTT.